The 12 T cell receptor beta chains reported below all come from one sample, sequenced in a study of T cell responses to AZD1222 COVID-19 vaccine. Libraries were prepared by immunoSEQ multiplex PCR; TCRdb keeps only in-frame clonotypes and omits some of them. The data contain under 200,000 clones, approximately 92% of them singletons. This sample comprised peripheral blood, obtained on day 0 of AZD1222 vaccination. The origin of the receptors is an adult in good health.

The V and J genes are TRBV10-2 and TRBJ2-2; D gene ambiguous. The CDR3 has 11 amino acids. Germline loops: CDR1 WSHSY, CDR2 SAAADI. V lost 5 bases and J 5 bases, leaving 3 bases between the germline ends. The CDR3, as DNA: TGCGCCAGCAGTTTAACCGGGGAGCTGTTTTTT. This gives the protein CASSLTGELFF.

This chain uses TRBV7-6 with TRBJ1-4; possibly TRBD1 for D (6 bases). This CDR3 spans 16 amino acids. The germline gives CDR1 SGHVS, CDR2 FNYEAQ. Trimming shortened V by 5 bases and J by 0 bases, and 13 bases separated the two germline ends. The CDR3 here is CASSPQQGPTNEKLFF. CDR3 sequence (DNA): TGTGCCAGCAGCCCCCAACAGGGACCAACTAATGAAAAACTGTTTTTT.

The chain uses TRBV19 and TRBJ2-7; the D call may be TRBD1 or TRBD2 (5 bases each). V shed 1 base and J shed 0 bases, with 10 bases lying between them. CDR3 length: 15 amino acids. CDR1 and CDR2 from the germline V gene are LNHDA and SQIVND (reference sequence). CDR3 sequence (DNA): TGTGCCAGTAGTATAGGACGGGGACCCTCCTACGAGCAGTACTTC. Translating it yields CASSIGRGPSYEQYF.

V and J are TRBV9 and TRBJ2-5; tentatively, D is TRBD2 (6 bases). Trimming removed 0 bases from V and 5 bases from J, with 8 bases in between. The germline gives CDR1 SGDLS, CDR2 YYNGEE. This CDR3 is built from 13 residues. CDR3: CASSVELAETQYF. The CDR3 coding sequence is TGTGCCAGCAGCGTAGAACTAGCCGAGACCCAGTACTTC.

This clone was seen once. The J gene is TRBJ2-7, the V gene TRBV11-2, with no clear D. From germline, CDR1 is SGHAT and CDR2 FQNNGV. This CDR3 is 13 amino acids long. The germline V and J ends were trimmed by 1 base and 9 bases, with 13 bases remaining between them. CDR3 sequence: CASSLGYGFGQYF. In DNA form, the CDR3 reads TGTGCCAGCAGCTTAGGGTACGGATTCGGGCAGTACTTC.

This clone has just one count. The rearrangement uses TRBV20-1 and TRBJ1-1, with D possibly being TRBD1 (5 bases). Germline CDR1 and CDR2: DFQATT and SNEGSKA (reference sequence). This CDR3 has 13 residues. The V end lost 3 bases, the J end lost 3 bases, and 11 bases lay between the germline ends. The CDR3 sequence is CSASPGRYTEAFF. CDR3 sequence (DNA): TGCAGTGCTAGTCCAGGGAGGTACACTGAAGCTTTCTTT.

This chain uses TRBV2 with TRBJ1-3; D call uncertain. With 5 bases removed from V and 0 bases from J, the gap between germline ends came to 11 bases. The germline V gene has CDR1 SNHLY and CDR2 FYNNEI. The CDR3 has 15 residues. CDR3: CASSLDGHSGNTIYF. CDR3 nucleotides: TGTGCCAGCAGTCTCGACGGCCACTCTGGAAACACCATATATTTT.

The chain couples TRBV29-1 to TRBJ1-2, with unresolved D. Between the trimmed V and J ends, which lost 3 bases and 8 bases, there was a span of 10 bases. The germline V gene has CDR1 SQVTM and CDR2 ANQGSEA. The CDR3 runs to 11 residues. Here the CDR3 reads CSVDPGIGYTF. In nucleotides, the CDR3 is TGCAGCGTTGATCCTGGGATCGGCTACACCTTC.

With regard to this clone: The same CDR3 is also encoded by other DNA sequences in this sample. The chain links TRBV3-1 (or the pseudogene TRBV3-2) to TRBJ2-7; tentatively, D is TRBD1 (5 bases). This CDR3 comprises 13 residues. From germline, CDR1 is LGHDT and CDR2 YNNKEL (reference sequence). V lost 1 base to trimming and J lost 5 bases, with 9 bases between them. DNA for the CDR3: TGTGCCAGCAGCCAAGTGTCAGGGCACGAGCAGTACTTC. Translating gives CASSQVSGHEQYF.

The CDR3 protein is CASSVGALSNQPQHF. As DNA, the CDR3 is TGTGCCAGCAGCGTAGGCGCCCTTAGCAATCAGCCCCAGCATTTT. This sequence joins TRBV9 and TRBJ1-5; D ambiguous. Germline CDR1 reads SGDLS; CDR2 reads YYNGEE. V was pared by 0 bases and J by 0 bases, with 7 bases between. The CDR3 length is 15 residues.

This clone was detected only once. CDR3 sequence: CASSLQSTDTQYF. In DNA form, the CDR3 reads TGTGCCAGCAGCTTGCAAAGCACAGATACGCAGTATTTT. This chain links TRBV7-3 with TRBJ2-3; D is uncertain. Germline V lookup: CDR1 SGHTA, CDR2 FQGTGA. The CDR3 spans 13 residues. V was clipped by 3 bases and J by 0 bases, with 4 bases between them.

There are a few counts of this clone. V gene TRBV12-2 combines with J gene TRBJ1-4. TRBV12-2 is termed a pseudogene. The CDR3 is 20 residues long. Here the CDR3 DNA reads TGTGCAAGTCGCTTAGAGGGACCGAGGTTTCAGCCCCGTCGGGGCGAAAAACTGTTTTTT. Protein: CASRLEGPRFQPRRGEKLFF.